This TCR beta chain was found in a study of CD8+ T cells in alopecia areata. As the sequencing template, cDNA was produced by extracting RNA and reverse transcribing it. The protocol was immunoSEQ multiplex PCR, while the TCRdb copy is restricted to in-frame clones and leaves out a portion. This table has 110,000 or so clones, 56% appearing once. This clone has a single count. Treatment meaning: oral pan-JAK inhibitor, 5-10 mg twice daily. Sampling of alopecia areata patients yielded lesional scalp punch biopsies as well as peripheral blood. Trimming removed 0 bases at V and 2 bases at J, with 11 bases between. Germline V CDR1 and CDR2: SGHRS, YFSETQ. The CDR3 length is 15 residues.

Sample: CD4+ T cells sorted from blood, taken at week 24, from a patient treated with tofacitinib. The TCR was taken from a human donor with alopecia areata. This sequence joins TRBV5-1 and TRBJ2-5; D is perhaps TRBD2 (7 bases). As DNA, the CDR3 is TGCGCCAGCAGCTTGGGAGCGGGGACACAAGAGACCCAGTACTTC. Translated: CASSLGAGTQETQYF.